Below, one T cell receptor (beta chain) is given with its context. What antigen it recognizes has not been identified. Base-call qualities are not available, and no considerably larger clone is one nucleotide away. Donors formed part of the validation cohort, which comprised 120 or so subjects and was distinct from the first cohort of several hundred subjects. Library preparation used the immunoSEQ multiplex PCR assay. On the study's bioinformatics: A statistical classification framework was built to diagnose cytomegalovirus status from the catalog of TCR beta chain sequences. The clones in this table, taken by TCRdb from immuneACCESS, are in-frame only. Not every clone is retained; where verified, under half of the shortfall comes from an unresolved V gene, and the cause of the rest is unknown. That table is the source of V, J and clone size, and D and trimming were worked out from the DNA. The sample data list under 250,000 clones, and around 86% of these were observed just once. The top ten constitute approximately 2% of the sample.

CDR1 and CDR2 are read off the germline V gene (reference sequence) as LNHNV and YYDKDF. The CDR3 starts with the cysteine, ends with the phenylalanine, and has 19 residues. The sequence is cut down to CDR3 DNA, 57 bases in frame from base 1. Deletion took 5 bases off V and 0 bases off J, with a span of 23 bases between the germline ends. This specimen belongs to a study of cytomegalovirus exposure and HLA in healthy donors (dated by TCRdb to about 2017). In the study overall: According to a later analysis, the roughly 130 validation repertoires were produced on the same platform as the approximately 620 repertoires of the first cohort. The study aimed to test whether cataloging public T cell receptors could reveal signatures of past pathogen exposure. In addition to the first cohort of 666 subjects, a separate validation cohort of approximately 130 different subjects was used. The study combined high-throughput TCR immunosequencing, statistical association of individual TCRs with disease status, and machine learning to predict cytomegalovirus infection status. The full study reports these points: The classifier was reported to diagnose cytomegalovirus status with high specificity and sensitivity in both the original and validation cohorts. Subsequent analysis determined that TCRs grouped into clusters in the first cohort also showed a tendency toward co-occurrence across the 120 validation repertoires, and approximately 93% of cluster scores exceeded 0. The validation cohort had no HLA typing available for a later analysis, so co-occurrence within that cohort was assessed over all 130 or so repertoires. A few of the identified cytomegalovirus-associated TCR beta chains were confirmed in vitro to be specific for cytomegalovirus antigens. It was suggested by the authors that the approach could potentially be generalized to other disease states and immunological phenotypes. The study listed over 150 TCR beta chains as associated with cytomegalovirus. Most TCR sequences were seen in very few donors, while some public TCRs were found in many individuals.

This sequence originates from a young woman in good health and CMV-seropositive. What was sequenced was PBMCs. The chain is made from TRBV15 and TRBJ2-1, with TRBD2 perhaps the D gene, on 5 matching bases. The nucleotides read TGTGCCACCAGCCCATGGAAGGGTAGCGCGGAAAGCTCCTACAATGAGCAGTTCTTC. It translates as CATSPWKGSAESSYNEQFF.